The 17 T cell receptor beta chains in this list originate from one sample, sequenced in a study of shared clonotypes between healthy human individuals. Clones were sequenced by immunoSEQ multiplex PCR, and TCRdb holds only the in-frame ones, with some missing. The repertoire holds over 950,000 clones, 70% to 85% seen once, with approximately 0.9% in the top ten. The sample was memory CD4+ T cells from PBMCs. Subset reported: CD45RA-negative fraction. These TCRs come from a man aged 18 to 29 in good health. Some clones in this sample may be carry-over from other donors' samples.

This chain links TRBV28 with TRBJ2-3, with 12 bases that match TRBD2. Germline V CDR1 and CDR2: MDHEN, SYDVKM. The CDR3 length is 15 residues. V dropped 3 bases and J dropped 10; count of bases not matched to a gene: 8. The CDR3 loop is CASSFSSGRGEAQYF. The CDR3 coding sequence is TGTGCCAGCAGTTTCTCTAGCGGGAGGGGCGAAGCGCAGTATTTT. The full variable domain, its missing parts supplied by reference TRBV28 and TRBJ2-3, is DVKVTQSSRYLVKRTGEKVFLECVQDMDHENMFWYRQDPGLGLRLIYFSYDVKMKEKGDIPEGYSVSREKKERFSLILESASTNQTSMYLCASSFSSGRGEAQYFGPGTRLTVL.

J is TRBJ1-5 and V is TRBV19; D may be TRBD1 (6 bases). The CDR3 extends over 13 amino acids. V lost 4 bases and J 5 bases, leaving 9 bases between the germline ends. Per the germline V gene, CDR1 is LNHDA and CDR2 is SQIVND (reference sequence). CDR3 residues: CASSTNRDQPQHF. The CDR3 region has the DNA TGTGCCAGTAGTACCAACAGGGATCAGCCCCAGCATTTT.

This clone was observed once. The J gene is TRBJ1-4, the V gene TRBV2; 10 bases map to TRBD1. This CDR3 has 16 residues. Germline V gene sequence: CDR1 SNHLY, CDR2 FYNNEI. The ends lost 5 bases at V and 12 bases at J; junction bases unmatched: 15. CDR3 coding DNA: TGTGCCAGCAGTTCCGCCCCCGGGACAGGGGCCCTTCAACTGTTTTTT. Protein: CASSSAPGTGALQLFF.

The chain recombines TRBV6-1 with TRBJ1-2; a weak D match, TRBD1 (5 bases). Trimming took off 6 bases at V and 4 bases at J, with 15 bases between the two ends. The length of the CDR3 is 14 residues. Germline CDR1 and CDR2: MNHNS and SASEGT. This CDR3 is CASRHGADSYGYTF. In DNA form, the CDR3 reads TGTGCCAGCAGGCATGGGGCCGATAGCTATGGCTACACCTTC.

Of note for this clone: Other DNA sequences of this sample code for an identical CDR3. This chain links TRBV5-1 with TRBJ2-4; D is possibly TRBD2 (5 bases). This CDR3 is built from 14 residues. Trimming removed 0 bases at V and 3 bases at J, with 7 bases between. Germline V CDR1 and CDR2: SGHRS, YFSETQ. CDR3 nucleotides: TGCGCCAGCAGCTTGGAAGGGAGCAAAAACATTCAGTACTTC. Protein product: CASSLEGSKNIQYF. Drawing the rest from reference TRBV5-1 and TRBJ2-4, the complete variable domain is KAGVTQTPRYLIKTRGQQVTLSCSPISGHRSVSWYQQTPGQGLQFLFEYFSETQRNKGNFPGRFSGRQFSNSRSEMNVSTLELGDSALYLCASSLEGSKNIQYFGAGTRLSVL.

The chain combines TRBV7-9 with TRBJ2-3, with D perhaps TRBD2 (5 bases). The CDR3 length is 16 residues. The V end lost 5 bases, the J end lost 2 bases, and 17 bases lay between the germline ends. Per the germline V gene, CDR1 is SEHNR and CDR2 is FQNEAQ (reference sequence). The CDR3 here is CASSRRVEGVTDTQYF. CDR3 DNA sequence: TGTGCCAGCAGCCGCCGGGTTGAGGGAGTCACAGATACGCAGTATTTT. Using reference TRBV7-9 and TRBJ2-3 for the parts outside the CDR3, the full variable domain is DTGVSQNPRHKITKRGQNVTFRCDPISEHNRLYWYRQTLGQGPEFLTYFQNEAQLEKSRLLSDRFSAERPKGSFSTLEIQRTEQGDSAMYLCASSRRVEGVTDTQYFGPGTRLTVL.

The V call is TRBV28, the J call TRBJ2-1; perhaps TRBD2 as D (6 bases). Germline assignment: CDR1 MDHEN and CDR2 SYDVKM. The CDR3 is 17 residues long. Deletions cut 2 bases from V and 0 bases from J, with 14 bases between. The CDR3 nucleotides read TGTGCCAGCAGTTTACCCCCCGGGGGAAGCTCCTACAATGAGCAGTTCTTC. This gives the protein CASSLPPGGSSYNEQFF.

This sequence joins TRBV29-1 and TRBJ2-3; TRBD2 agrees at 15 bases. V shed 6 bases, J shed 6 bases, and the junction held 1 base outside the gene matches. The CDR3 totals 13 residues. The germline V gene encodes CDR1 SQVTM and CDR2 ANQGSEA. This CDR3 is CSVGLAGGDTQYF. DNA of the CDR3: TGCAGCGTCGGACTAGCGGGAGGGGATACGCAGTATTTT.

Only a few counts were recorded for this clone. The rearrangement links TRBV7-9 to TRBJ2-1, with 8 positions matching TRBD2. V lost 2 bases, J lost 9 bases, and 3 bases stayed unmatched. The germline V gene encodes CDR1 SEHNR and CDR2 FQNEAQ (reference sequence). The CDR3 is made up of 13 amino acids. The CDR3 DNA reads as TGTGCCAGCAGCTTAACGGGGGGGCTTGAGCAGTTCTTC. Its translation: CASSLTGGLEQFF.

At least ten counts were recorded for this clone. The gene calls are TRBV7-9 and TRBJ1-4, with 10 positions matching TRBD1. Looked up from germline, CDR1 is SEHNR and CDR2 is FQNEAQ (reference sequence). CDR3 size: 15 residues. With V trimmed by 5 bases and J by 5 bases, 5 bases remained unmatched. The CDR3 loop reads CASSLQGQGNEKLFF. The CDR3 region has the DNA TGTGCCAGCAGCCTACAGGGACAGGGGAATGAAAAACTGTTTTTT.

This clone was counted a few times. The CDR3 nucleotides are TGTGCCAGCTCACCACTCAGCACGGACTATGGCTACACCTTC. Residues: CASSPLSTDYGYTF. The chain employs TRBV18 and TRBJ1-2; D gene uncertain. The CDR3 length is 14 residues. Trimming shortened V by 1 base and J by 3 bases, and 9 bases separated the two germline ends. From germline, CDR1 is KGHSH and CDR2 LQKENI.

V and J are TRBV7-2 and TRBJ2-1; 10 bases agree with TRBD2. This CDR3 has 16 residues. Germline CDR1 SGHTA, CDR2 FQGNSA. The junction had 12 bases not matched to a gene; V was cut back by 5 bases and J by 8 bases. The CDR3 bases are TGTGCCAGCAGCCTAGGGGTGACTAGCGGGTTGGATGAGCAGTTCTTC. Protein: CASSLGVTSGLDEQFF.

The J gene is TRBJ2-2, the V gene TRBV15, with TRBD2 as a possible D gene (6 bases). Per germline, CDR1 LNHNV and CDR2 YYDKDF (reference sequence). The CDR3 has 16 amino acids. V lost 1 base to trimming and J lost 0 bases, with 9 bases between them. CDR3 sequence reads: CATSRGIAANTGELFF. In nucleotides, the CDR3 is TGTGCCACCAGCAGAGGGATAGCGGCGAACACCGGGGAGCTGTTTTTT.

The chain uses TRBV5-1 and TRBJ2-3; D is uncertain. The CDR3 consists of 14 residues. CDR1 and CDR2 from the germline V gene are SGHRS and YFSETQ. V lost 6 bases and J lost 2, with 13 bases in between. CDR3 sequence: CASMRSEYTDTQYF. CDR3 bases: TGCGCCAGCATGAGGAGCGAGTACACAGATACGCAGTATTTT.

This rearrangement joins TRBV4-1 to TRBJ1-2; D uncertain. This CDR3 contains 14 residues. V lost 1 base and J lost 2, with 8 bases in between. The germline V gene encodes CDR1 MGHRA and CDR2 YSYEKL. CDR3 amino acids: CASSQAESNYGYTF. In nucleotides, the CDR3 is TGCGCCAGCAGCCAAGCGGAGTCGAACTATGGCTACACCTTC.

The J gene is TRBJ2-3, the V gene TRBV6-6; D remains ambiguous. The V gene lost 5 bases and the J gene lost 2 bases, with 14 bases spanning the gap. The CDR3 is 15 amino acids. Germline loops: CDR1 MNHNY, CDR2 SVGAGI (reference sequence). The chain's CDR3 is CASSPRTTNTDTQYF. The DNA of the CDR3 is TGTGCCAGCAGTCCGAGGACCACTAACACAGATACGCAGTATTTT.

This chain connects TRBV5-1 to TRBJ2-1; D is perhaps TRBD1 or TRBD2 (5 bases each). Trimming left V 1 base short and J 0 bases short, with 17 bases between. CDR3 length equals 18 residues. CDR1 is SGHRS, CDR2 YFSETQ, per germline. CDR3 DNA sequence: TGCGCCAGCAGCTTGTATGGGGGATCTGATAGCTCCTACAATGAGCAGTTCTTC. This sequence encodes CASSLYGGSDSSYNEQFF. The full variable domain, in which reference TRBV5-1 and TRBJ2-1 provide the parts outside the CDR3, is KAGVTQTPRYLIKTRGQQVTLSCSPISGHRSVSWYQQTPGQGLQFLFEYFSETQRNKGNFPGRFSGRQFSNSRSEMNVSTLELGDSALYLCASSLYGGSDSSYNEQFFGPGTRLTVL.